This T cell receptor (beta chain) originates from a study of shared clonotypes between healthy human individuals. General study findings and limits: Clonotypes not shared had lower generation probabilities than those common to all four donors.

About this clone: What it recognizes is unknown.

In germline, CDR1 is LGHNA, CDR2 YNFKEQ. The CDR3 has 19 residues. The trim removed 4 bases at V and 4 bases at J, leaving 17 bases unmatched. Original processing methods: Junction-only sequences without quality scores were provided by ImmunoSEQ, so filtering was different. The data were produced by immunoSEQ multiplex PCR, yet TCRdb's version contains in-frame clones alone and is incomplete. V and J calls and clone size are copied from that table; D and trimming were computed from the DNA. The table shows about 1.1 million clones, with 75% to 85% occurring only once. The clonotype originates from a man aged 18 to 30 in good health. Some clones in this sample may be carry-over from other donors' samples. This chain joins TRBV4-2 and TRBJ2-1; 9 nucleotides agree with TRBD2. Sequenced sample: memory CD4+ T cells from PBMCs. This sample's subset: CD45RA-negative fraction. This CDR3 reads CASSPKERSASGIYNEQFF. The CDR3 DNA reads as TGTGCCAGCAGCCCAAAAGAAAGGAGTGCTAGCGGGATTTACAATGAGCAGTTCTTC.